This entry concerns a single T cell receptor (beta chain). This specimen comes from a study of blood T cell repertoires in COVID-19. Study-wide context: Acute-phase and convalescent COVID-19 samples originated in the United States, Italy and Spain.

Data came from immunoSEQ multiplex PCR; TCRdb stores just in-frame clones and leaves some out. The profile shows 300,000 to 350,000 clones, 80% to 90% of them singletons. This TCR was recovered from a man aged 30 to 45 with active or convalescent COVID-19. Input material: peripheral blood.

CDR3: CASSAPFGGTNQQYF. The DNA for the CDR3 is TGTGCCAGCAGCGCCCCGTTCGGTGGGACTAATCAGCAGTACTTC. The chain links TRBV6-5 to TRBJ2-7; TRBD2 aligns across 7 bases. This CDR3 region has 15 residues. Germline-derived CDR1 and CDR2 are MNHEY and SVGAGI. The V segment lost 6 bases and the J segment 8 bases; nucleotides outside the gene matches: 16.